Listed below are T cell receptor beta chains from one sample, sequenced in a study of blood T cell repertoires in COVID-19. TCRdb's copy holds only in-frame clones and misses some; the assay was immunoSEQ multiplex PCR. The data hold roughly 500,000 clones, with about 88% observed a single time. Sequenced material: peripheral blood. These receptors were taken from a man between 18 and 35 years old with COVID-19, enrolled during active disease. CDR3s include the opening cysteine and the closing phenylalanine or tryptophan. The order of the fields is CDR3 length, V gene, D gene, J gene, clone size, CDR3 protein, CDR3 DNA. D genes are given only for firm matches. The size field is filled for only some rows; it gives once, few, many or a size class.

13	TRBV7-3	NA	TRBJ2-1	NA	CASSSTGNNEQFF	TGTGCCAGCTCTTCGACAGGAAACAATGAGCAGTTCTTC
14	TRBV30	TRBD2	TRBJ2-1	NA	CAWGGTSAYNEQFF	TGTGCCTGGGGGGGGACTAGCGCCTACAATGAGCAGTTCTTC
16	TRBV4-1	NA	TRBJ1-6	NA	CASSPITGPRGSPLHF	TGCGCCAGCAGCCCAATAACAGGTCCCAGGGGTTCACCCCTCCACTTT
13	TRBV7-9	NA	TRBJ1-1	NA	CASRLPGGAEAFF	TGTGCCAGCAGGCTACCCGGAGGTGCTGAAGCTTTCTTT
15	TRBV9	TRBD1	TRBJ1-6	NA	CASSGTGTENSPLHF	TGTGCCAGCAGCGGAACCGGGACAGAAAATTCACCCCTCCACTTT
13	TRBV5-6	TRBD1	TRBJ2-7	NA	CASSLSQGREQYF	TGTGCCAGCAGCTTGTCACAGGGGCGCGAGCAGTACTTC
13	TRBV2	NA	TRBJ2-1	NA	CASSRSSYNEQFF	TGTGCCAGCAGCCGGAGCTCCTACAATGAGCAGTTCTTC
16	TRBV12-5	NA	TRBJ2-2	NA	CASGLVLSPPTGELFF	TGTGCTAGTGGTTTGGTACTTAGCCCCCCCACCGGGGAGCTGTTTTTT
11	TRBV20-1	NA	TRBJ1-2	NA	CSAPGGGGYTF	TGCAGTGCTCCAGGTGGAGGCGGCTACACCTTC
15	TRBV30	NA	TRBJ1-5	few	CAWSRGEFSNQPQHF	TGTGCCTGGAGCCGGGGAGAGTTTAGCAATCAGCCCCAGCATTTT
16	TRBV2	TRBD1	TRBJ2-3	NA	CASKMTGGLFTDTQYF	TGTGCCAGCAAGATGACAGGGGGACTCTTCACAGATACGCAGTATTTT
13	TRBV4-2	NA	TRBJ2-3	NA	CASSQDPGDTQYF	TGTGCCAGCAGCCAGGATCCGGGGGATACGCAGTATTTT
15	TRBV6-6	NA	TRBJ1-6	few	CASSYVVDRNSPLHF	TGTGCCAGCAGTTACGTGGTAGATCGGAATTCACCCCTCCACTTT
13	TRBV14	NA	TRBJ1-2	NA	CASSLGQTYGYTF	TGTGCCAGCAGCCTAGGACAGACCTATGGCTACACCTTC
11	TRBV6-6	NA	TRBJ1-2	NA	CASSYRYGYTF	TGTGCCAGCAGTTACCGGTATGGCTACACCTTC
14	TRBV30	NA	TRBJ2-7	NA	CAWSRGTPVYEQYF	TGTGCCTGGAGTCGCGGGACTCCTGTCTACGAGCAGTACTTC
14	TRBV27	TRBD1	TRBJ2-7	NA	CASSSGTGMYEQYF	TGTGCCAGCAGTTCTGGGACAGGGATGTACGAGCAGTACTTC
15	TRBV5-4	NA	TRBJ1-3	once	CASSNKQGLGNTIYF	TGTGCCAGCAGCAATAAACAGGGTCTAGGAAACACCATATATTTT
15	TRBV15	TRBD2	TRBJ2-3	NA	CATSRGGGALDTQYF	TGTGCCACCAGCAGAGGCGGGGGGGCTTTGGATACGCAGTATTTT
15	TRBV19	TRBD1	TRBJ1-2	NA	CASSVRGQGNYGYTF	TGTGCCAGTAGTGTCAGAGGACAGGGTAACTATGGCTACACCTTC
14	TRBV5-4	NA	TRBJ2-1	NA	CASSPGQGYNEQFF	TGTGCCAGCAGCCCCGGGCAGGGCTACAATGAGCAGTTCTTC
13	TRBV11-3	NA	TRBJ2-3	NA	CAGSPRGTDTQYF	TGTGCCGGCAGCCCGAGGGGCACAGATACGCAGTATTTT